This TCR beta chain was observed in a study of post-analysis software for immune sequencing data. General study points: Elevated frequency relative to controls characterized four or five TRBV segments in patients, TRBV5-6, TRBV5-1 and TRBV20-1 among them.

This clonotype was found a few times. Its antigen is as yet unknown. This CDR3 spans 11 amino acids. V lost 6 bases, J lost 8 bases, and 6 bases stayed unmatched. Germline loops: CDR1 DFQATT, CDR2 SNEGSKA (reference sequence). Libraries were made from TCR beta cDNA, and they carried unique molecular identifiers. When about 1 to 11 million T cells were used, they gave hundreds of thousands of cDNA molecules. TCRdb processed the PCR reads anew with MiXCR; each CDR3 protein has one entry. The sample carries roughly 400,000 distinct CDR3 sequences, over 30% recorded once. Sequencing input: blood. This chain joins TRBV20-1 and TRBJ1-2, with 7 bases fitting TRBD1. The receptor was isolated from a girl aged 2 to 9 with multiple sclerosis. The CDR3 loop reads CSAAGGSGYTF. As DNA, the CDR3 is TGCAGTGCGGCAGGGGGGAGCGGCTACACCTTC.